Listed here are 17 T cell receptor beta chains from one sample, sequenced in a study of CD8+ T cells in alopecia areata. Treatment reported: oral pan-JAK inhibitor, 5-10 mg twice daily. Extracted RNA was reverse transcribed, and the resulting cDNA served as sequencing template. Sequenced by immunoSEQ multiplex PCR; TCRdb stores in-frame clones only, minus some. The sample yields about 140,000 clones, 80% to 90% seen once. The sample was CD8+ T cells sorted from blood, taken at week 4, from a patient treated with tofacitinib. These receptors all stem from a human donor with alopecia areata.

This chain connects TRBV6-5 to TRBJ1-2; D is undetermined. CDR1 MNHEY and CDR2 SVGAGI come from the germline V gene. CDR3 length equals 15 residues. V gave up 5 bases and J gave up 0 bases, with 13 bases separating them. CDR3 DNA sequence: TGTGCCAGCAGTCACACGAGGGCGGCTAACTATGGCTACACCTTC. This translates into CASSHTRAANYGYTF.

This chain links TRBV5-6 with TRBJ2-7; possibly TRBD1 for D (6 bases). CDR1 and CDR2 (germline): SGHDT, YYEEEE. The V gene lost 2 bases and the J gene lost 4 bases, with 13 bases spanning the gap. The CDR3 has 14 amino acids. CDR3 amino acids: CASSLDGGWYEQYF. CDR3 in DNA: TGTGCCAGCAGCTTAGATGGGGGCTGGTACGAGCAGTACTTC. Full variable domain (rest looked up from reference TRBV5-6 and TRBJ2-7): DAGVTQSPTHLIKTRGQQVTLRCSPKSGHDTVSWYQQALGQGPQFIFQYYEEEERQRGNFPDRFSGHQFPNYSSELNVNALLLGDSALYLCASSLDGGWYEQYFGPGTRLTVT.

The chain carries TRBV13 and TRBJ2-5, with D unclear. Germline CDR1 PRHDT, CDR2 FYEKMQ (reference sequence). The CDR3 sequence is 16 residues long. Trimming took off 0 bases at V and 1 base at J, with 12 bases between the two ends. The CDR3 DNA follows: TGTGCCAGCAGCTTAGGGCCCTCGCGCATCCAAGAGACCCAGTACTTC. The encoded protein is CASSLGPSRIQETQYF.

J is TRBJ2-7 and V is TRBV19, with 7 bases identical to TRBD1. This CDR3 has 13 amino acids. Per the germline V gene, CDR1 is LNHDA and CDR2 is SQIVND (reference sequence). Unmatched junction bases numbered 4, after V lost 4 bases and J lost 4 bases. DNA for the CDR3: TGTGCCAGTAGTAGGGACAGTTTTTACGAGCAGTACTTC. It yields the protein CASSRDSFYEQYF.

V gene TRBV15 combines with J gene TRBJ2-7; D is possibly TRBD2 (5 bases). The CDR3 totals 13 residues. V was shortened by 8 bases and J by 3 bases, with 14 bases between the two germline ends. The germline V gene encodes CDR1 LNHNV and CDR2 YYDKDF (reference sequence). The CDR3 sequence is CATSLGRDYEQYF. The CDR3 DNA reads as TGTGCCACCTCCCTCGGACGGGACTACGAGCAGTACTTC.

The chain recombines TRBV27 with TRBJ1-2; TRBD1 aligns across 7 bases. The CDR3 runs to 13 residues. V shed 5 bases, J shed 4 bases, and the junction held 4 bases outside the gene matches. Germline V gene lookup returns CDR1 MNHEY and CDR2 SMNVEV (reference sequence). CDR3 coding DNA: TGTGCCAGCAGTCCCTGGGACAGCTATGGCTACACCTTC. It encodes CASSPWDSYGYTF.

V and J are TRBV7-8 and TRBJ2-7; D uncertain. The germline V gene has CDR1 SGHVS and CDR2 FQNEAQ. The CDR3 is 16 residues long. V lost 5 bases and J lost 2, with 19 bases in between. CDR3 protein: CASSRPDNSSTYEQYF. The CDR3 DNA reads TGTGCCAGCAGCCGGCCGGATAACAGTTCAACCTACGAGCAGTACTTC.

V gene TRBV30 combines with J gene TRBJ2-3; 9 bases agree with TRBD2. The CDR3 loop spans 15 amino acids. Trimming at V came to 5 bases and at J to 5 bases, leaving 11 bases not matched to a gene. Germline V gives CDR1 GTSNPN, CDR2 SVGIG (reference sequence). The CDR3 is CAWSYSGGAGDTQYF. The CDR3 coding sequence is TGTGCCTGGTCCTATAGCGGGGGAGCCGGAGATACGCAGTATTTT. Full variable domain (rest looked up from reference TRBV30 and TRBJ2-3): SQTIHQWPATLVQPVGSPLSLECTVEGTSNPNLYWYRQAAGRGLQLLFYSVGIGQISSEVPQNLSASRPQDRQFILSSKKLLLSDSGFYLCAWSYSGGAGDTQYFGPGTRLTVL.

CDR3 loop: CASTYSGTDTQYF. In DNA form, the CDR3 reads TGTGCCAGCACGTACTCGGGCACAGATACGCAGTATTTT. This rearrangement joins TRBV13 to TRBJ2-3; no clear D gene. Germline lookup yields CDR1 PRHDT and CDR2 FYEKMQ (reference sequence). The CDR3 loop spans 13 amino acids. Trimming cost V 7 bases and J 1 base, with 9 bases left between them.

The V call is TRBV4-1, the J call TRBJ2-7; tentatively, D is TRBD2 (6 bases). Per germline, CDR1 MGHRA and CDR2 YSYEKL. The CDR3 is made up of 18 amino acids. The V gene lost 0 bases and the J gene lost 9 bases, with 27 bases spanning the gap. CDR3 DNA sequence: TGCGCCAGCAGCCAAGAGTCTGGCAGGGAGGCCTTCTACGAGAGGCAGTACTTC. Encoded protein: CASSQESGREAFYERQYF.

This rearrangement joins TRBV6-5 to TRBJ2-3; 10 nucleotides agree with TRBD1. The CDR3 length is 15 residues. Trimming at V came to 0 bases and at J to 5 bases, leaving 2 bases not matched to a gene. CDR1 MNHEY and CDR2 SVGAGI come from the germline V gene. DNA of the CDR3: TGTGCCAGCAGTTACTCCGACAGGGGGCTAGATACGCAGTATTTT. It translates to CASSYSDRGLDTQYF.

The genes are TRBV4-1 and TRBJ1-5; D is ambiguous. V lost 2 bases to trimming and J lost 0 bases, with 5 bases between them. CDR1 is MGHRA and CDR2 is YSYEKL in the germline V gene. The CDR3 is 14 amino acids. CDR3 amino acids: CASSQSNSNQPQHF. CDR3 sequence (DNA): TGCGCCAGCAGCCAAAGCAATAGCAATCAGCCCCAGCATTTT.

The rearrangement uses TRBV6-5 and TRBJ2-1, with TRBD2 matching over 10 bases. Germline V gene data show CDR1 as MNHEY and CDR2 as SVGAGI. Trimming at V came to 6 bases and at J to 7 bases, leaving 9 bases not matched to a gene. There are 15 residues in the CDR3. The CDR3 is CASSHQAGGTNEQFF. In DNA form, the CDR3 reads TGTGCCAGCAGCCATCAAGCGGGGGGGACGAATGAGCAGTTCTTC.

This sequence joins TRBV4-1 and TRBJ2-7, with a weak D call TRBD2 (5 bases). Looked up from germline, CDR1 is MGHRA and CDR2 is YSYEKL. Between the trimmed V and J ends, which lost 1 base and 3 bases, there was a span of 16 bases. The CDR3 has 16 amino acids. The CDR3 coding sequence is TGCGCCAGCAGCCAAGTTCGCACCGGCGGGTACTACGAGCAGTACTTC. Translation: CASSQVRTGGYYEQYF.

V usage is TRBV27 and J usage is TRBJ2-1; weak D call: TRBD2 (5 bases). The germline gives CDR1 MNHEY, CDR2 SMNVEV (reference sequence). Trimming pared 6 bases from V and 6 bases from J, leaving 18 bases between. The CDR3 is 15 residues long. The CDR3: CASRRAVYEPNEQFF. CDR3 in DNA: TGTGCCAGCAGGAGAGCGGTTTATGAACCCAATGAGCAGTTCTTC.

The chain links TRBV2 to TRBJ2-5, with D tentatively TRBD1 or TRBD2 (6 bases each). The CDR3 has 16 amino acids. V was shortened by 2 bases and J by 1 base, with 14 bases between the two germline ends. The germline V gene has CDR1 SNHLY and CDR2 FYNNEI. In DNA form, the CDR3 reads TGTGCCAGCAGTGAAACCCCGGGGGCCCCCCAAGAGACCCAGTACTTC. This sequence encodes CASSETPGAPQETQYF.

The chain couples TRBV29-1 to TRBJ2-3, with 9 positions matching TRBD2. Germline assignment: CDR1 SQVTM and CDR2 ANQGSEA. This CDR3 has 15 amino acids. With 0 bases clipped from V and 3 bases from J, the junction kept 4 bases outside the gene matches. CDR3 DNA sequence: TGCAGCGTTGAAGAATGGCGGGGGGGTACAGATACGCAGTATTTT. As protein: CSVEEWRGGTDTQYF.